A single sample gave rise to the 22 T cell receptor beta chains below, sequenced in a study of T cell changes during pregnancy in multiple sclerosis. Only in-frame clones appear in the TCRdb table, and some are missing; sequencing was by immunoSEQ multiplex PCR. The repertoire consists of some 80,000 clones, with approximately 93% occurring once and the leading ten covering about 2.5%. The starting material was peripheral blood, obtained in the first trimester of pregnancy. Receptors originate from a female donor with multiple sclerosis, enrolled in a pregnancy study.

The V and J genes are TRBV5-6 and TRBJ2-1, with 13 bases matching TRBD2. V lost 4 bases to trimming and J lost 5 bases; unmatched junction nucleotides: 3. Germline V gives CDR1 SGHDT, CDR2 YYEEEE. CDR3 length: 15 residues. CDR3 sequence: CASSPGLAGNNEQFF. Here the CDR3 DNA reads TGTGCCAGCAGCCCGGGACTAGCGGGAAACAATGAGCAGTTCTTC.

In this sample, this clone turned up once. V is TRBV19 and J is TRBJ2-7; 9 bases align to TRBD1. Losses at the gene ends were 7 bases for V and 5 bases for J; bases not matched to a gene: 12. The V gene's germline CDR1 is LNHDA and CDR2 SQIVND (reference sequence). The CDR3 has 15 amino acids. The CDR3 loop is CASKLRDRVMDEQYF. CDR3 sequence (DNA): TGTGCCAGTAAGCTAAGGGACAGGGTCATGGACGAGCAGTACTTC.

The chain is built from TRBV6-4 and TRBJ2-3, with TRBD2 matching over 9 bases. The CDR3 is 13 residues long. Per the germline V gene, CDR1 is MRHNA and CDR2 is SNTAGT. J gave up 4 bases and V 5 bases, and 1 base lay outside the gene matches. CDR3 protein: CASSSGGPDTQYF. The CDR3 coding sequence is TGTGCCAGCAGTAGCGGGGGGCCAGATACGCAGTATTTT.

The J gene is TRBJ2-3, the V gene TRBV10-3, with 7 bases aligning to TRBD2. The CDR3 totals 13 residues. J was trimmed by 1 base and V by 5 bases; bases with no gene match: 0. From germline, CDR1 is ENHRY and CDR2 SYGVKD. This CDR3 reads CAISLAGTDTQYF. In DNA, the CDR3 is TGTGCCATCAGTCTAGCGGGCACAGATACGCAGTATTTT.

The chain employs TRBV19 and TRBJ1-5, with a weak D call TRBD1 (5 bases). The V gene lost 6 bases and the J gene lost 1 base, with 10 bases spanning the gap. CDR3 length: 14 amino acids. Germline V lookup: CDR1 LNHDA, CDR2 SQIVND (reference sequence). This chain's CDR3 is CASRTRGSNQPQHF. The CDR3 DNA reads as TGTGCCAGTAGAACCCGGGGGAGCAATCAGCCCCAGCATTTT.

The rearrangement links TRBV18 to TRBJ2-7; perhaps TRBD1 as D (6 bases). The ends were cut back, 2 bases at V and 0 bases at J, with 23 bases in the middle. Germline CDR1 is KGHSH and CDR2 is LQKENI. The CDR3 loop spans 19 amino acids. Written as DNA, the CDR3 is TGTGCCAGCTCACCATTTCCCCAGGGGATGAATCGGGCCTCCTACGAGCAGTACTTC. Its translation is CASSPFPQGMNRASYEQYF.

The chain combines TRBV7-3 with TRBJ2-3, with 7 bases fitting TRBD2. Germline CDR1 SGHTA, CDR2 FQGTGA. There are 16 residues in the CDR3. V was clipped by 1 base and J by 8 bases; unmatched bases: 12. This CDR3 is CASSLSGGMGRGTQYF. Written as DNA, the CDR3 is TGTGCCAGCAGCTTAAGCGGGGGAATGGGCCGAGGTACGCAGTATTTT.

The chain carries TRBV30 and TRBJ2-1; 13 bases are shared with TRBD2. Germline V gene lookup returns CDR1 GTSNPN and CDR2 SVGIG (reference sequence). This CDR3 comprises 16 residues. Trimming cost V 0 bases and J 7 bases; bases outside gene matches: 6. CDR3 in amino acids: CAWSVLRLAGGNEQFF. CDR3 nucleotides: TGTGCCTGGAGTGTACTGCGACTAGCGGGGGGTAATGAGCAGTTCTTC.

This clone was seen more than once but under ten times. This CDR3 is CSVEAGVTNEKLFF. CDR3 DNA sequence: TGCAGCGTTGAAGCCGGGGTCACTAATGAAAAACTGTTTTTT. The chain combines TRBV29-1 with TRBJ1-4; unclear D gene. The V and J ends lost 1 base and 2 bases respectively, with 8 bases between them. The CDR3 has 14 residues. CDR1 and CDR2 from the germline V gene are SQVTM and ANQGSEA.

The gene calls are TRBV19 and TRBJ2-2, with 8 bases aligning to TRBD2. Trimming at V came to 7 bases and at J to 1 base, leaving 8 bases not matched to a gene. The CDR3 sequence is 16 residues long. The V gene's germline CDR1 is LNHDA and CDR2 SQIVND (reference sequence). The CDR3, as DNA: TGTGCCAGTACCCCAGCGGGGGCCATGAACACCGGGGAGCTGTTTTTT. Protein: CASTPAGAMNTGELFF. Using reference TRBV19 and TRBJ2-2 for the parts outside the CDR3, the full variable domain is DGGITQSPKYLFRKEGQNVTLSCEQNLNHDAMYWYRQDPGQGLRLIYYSQIVNDFQKGDIAEGYSVSREKKESFPLTVTSAQKNPTAFYLCASTPAGAMNTGELFFGEGSRLTVL.

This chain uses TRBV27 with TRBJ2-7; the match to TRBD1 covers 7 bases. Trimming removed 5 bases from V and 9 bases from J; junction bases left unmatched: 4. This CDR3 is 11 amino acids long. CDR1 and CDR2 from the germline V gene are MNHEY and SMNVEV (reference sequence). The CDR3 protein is CASSGTGVQYF. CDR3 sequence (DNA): TGTGCCAGCAGTGGTACAGGGGTGCAGTACTTC.

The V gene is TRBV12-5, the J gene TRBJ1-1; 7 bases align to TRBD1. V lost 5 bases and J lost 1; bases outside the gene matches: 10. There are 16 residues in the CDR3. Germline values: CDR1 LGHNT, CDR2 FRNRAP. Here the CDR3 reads CASGPGQDGKNTEAFF. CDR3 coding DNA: TGTGCTAGTGGTCCCGGACAGGACGGAAAGAACACTGAAGCTTTCTTT.

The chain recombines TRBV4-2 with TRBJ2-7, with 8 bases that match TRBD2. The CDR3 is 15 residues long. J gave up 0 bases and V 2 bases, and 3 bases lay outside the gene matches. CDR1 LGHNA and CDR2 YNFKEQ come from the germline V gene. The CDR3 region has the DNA TGTGCCAGCAGCCAACCGGGGGGGGCCTCCTACGAGCAGTACTTC. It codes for CASSQPGGASYEQYF.

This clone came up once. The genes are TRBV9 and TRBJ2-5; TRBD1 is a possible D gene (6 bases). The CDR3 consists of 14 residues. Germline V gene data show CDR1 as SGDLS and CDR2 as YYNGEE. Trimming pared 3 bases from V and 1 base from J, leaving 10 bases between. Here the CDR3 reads CASSAKQGQETQYF. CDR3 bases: TGTGCCAGCAGCGCTAAACAGGGCCAAGAGACCCAGTACTTC.

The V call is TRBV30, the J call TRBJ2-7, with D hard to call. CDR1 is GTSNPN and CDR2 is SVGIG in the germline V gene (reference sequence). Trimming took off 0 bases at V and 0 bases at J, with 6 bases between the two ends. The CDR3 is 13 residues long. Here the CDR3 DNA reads TGTGCCTGGAGTGTACAGCACTCCTACGAGCAGTACTTC. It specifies CAWSVQHSYEQYF.

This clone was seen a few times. This CDR3 is CASSAGGSSGANVLTF. CDR3 coding DNA: TGTGCCAGCAGTGCGGGGGGGAGCTCTGGGGCCAACGTCCTGACTTTC. The chain is built from TRBV6-4 and TRBJ2-6; 8 nucleotides line up with TRBD2. The V segment lost 4 bases and the J segment 0 bases; nucleotides outside the gene matches: 2. This CDR3 has 16 residues. Germline V CDR1 and CDR2: MRHNA, SNTAGT.

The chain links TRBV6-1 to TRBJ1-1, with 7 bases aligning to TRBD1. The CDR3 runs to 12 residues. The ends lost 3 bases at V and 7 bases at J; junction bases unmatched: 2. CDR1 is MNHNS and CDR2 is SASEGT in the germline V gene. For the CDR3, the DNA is TGTGCCAGCAGTGACAGGGGGTTTGAAGCTTTCTTT. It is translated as CASSDRGFEAFF.

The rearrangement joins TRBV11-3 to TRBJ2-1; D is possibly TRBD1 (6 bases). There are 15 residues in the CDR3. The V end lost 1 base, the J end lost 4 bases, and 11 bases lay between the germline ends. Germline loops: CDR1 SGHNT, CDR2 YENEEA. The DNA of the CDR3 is TGTGCCAGCAGCTTAGGGCAGGGGAGTTACAATGAGCAGTTCTTC. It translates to CASSLGQGSYNEQFF.

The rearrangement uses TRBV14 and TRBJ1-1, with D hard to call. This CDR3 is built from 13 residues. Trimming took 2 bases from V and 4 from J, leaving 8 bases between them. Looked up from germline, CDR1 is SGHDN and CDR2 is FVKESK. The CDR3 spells CASSQSPRTEAFF. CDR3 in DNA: TGTGCCAGCAGCCAATCCCCCCGCACTGAAGCTTTCTTT.

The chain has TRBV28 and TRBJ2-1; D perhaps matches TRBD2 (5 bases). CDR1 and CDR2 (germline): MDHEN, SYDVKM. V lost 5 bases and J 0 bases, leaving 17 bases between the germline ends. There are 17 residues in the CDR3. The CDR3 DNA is TGTGCCAGCAGTATACTTACGGGGATGAGCTCCTACAATGAGCAGTTCTTC. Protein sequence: CASSILTGMSSYNEQFF.

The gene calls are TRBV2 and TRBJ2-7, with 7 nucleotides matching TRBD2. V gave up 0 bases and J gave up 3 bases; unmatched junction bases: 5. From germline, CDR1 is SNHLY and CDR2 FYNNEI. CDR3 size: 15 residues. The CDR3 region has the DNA TGTGCCAGCAGTGAAGCGCTGGGGACTAACTACGAGCAGTACTTC. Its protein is CASSEALGTNYEQYF.

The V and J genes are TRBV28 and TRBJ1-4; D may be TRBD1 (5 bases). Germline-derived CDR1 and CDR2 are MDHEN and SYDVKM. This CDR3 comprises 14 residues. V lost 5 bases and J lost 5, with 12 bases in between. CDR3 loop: CASSRRGLNEKLFF. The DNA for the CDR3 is TGTGCCAGCAGTCGGCGGGGCTTGAATGAAAAACTGTTTTTT.